The entry that follows covers one TCR beta chain sequence. What it binds is unknown. Indicated time point: newly diagnosed GD, antithyroid drugs for less than 3 months. Isolated PBMC RNA provided the starting material for the TCR library. Arm-PCR of CDR3 regions and iRepertoire HTBI primers were the basis on which TCR beta libraries were built. Via MiXCR, TCRdb re-called the multiplex PCR reads, giving one row per CDR3 protein. Of some 560,000 distinct CDR3 sequences listed, 15% to 20% are singletons. This sample is drawn from a study of regulatory T cells in long-lasting Graves disease. Study information: The antithyroid drugs taken by newly diagnosed Graves' patients had been used for under 3 months. Study results and caveats: Patients whose Graves' disease persisted exhibited lower TCR diversity than those newly diagnosed. Favoring TRBV28, TRBJ1-2 and TRBJ2-5 was a feature seen in persistent disease.

The CDR3 contains 15 residues. CDR1 MGHRA and CDR2 YSYEKL come from the germline V gene. The V gene lost 3 bases and the J gene lost 4 bases, with 13 bases spanning the gap. The sample was also reused in another study, on T cells in Graves' hyperthyroidism and ophthalmopathy. As that report states: The HTBI primer set drove a first-round RT-PCR of the TCR CDR3.

The chain is built from TRBV4-1 and TRBJ2-1; no firm D call. The specimen was peripheral blood mononuclear cells (PBMCs), collected at new diagnosis, from a patient treated with antithyroid drugs. This TCR derives from a woman aged 40-65 years with Graves disease. CDR3 amino acids: CASSHPFLAYNEQFF. The CDR3 DNA sequence: TGCGCCAGCAGCCACCCCTTCTTGGCGTACAATGAGCAGTTCTTC.